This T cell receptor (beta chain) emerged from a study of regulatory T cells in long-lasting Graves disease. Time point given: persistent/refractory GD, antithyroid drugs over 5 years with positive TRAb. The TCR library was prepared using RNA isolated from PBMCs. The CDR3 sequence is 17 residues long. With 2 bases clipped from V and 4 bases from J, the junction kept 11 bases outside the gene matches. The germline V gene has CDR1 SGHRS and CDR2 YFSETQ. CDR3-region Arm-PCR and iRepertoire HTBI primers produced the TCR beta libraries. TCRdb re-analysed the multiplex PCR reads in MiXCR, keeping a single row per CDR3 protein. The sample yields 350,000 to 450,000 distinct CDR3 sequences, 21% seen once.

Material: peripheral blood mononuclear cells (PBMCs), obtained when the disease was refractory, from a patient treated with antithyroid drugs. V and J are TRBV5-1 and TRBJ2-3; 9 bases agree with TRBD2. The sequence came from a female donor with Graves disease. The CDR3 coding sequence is TGCGCCAGCAGCTTCCCCTCCGTAGCGGGAGTTCCAGATACGCAGTATTTT. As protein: CASSFPSVAGVPDTQYF.